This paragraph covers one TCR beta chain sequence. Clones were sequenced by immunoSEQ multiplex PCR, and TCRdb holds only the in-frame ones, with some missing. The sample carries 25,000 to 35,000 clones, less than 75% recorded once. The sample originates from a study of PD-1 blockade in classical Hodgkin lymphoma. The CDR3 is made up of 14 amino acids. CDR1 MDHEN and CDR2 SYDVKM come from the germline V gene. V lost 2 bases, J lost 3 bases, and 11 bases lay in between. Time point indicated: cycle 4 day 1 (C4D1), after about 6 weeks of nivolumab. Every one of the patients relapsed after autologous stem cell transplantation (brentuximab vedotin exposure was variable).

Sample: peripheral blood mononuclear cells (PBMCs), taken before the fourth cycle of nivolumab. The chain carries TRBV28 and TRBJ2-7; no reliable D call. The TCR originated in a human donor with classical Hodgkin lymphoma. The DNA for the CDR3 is TGTGCCAGCAGTTTAGACGCGAGATTCTACGAGCAGTACTTC. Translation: CASSLDARFYEQYF.